This entry features one TCR beta chain sequence. Data came from immunoSEQ multiplex PCR; TCRdb stores just in-frame clones and leaves some out. The table records 130,000 to 150,000 clones, roughly 85% of them present only once. These data come from a study of blood T cell repertoires in COVID-19. Patients from Seattle were sampled longitudinally, starting during active infection. CDR3 size: 17 residues. This TCR derives from a woman aged 55 to 70 with COVID-19, enrolled during active disease. The chain joins TRBV21-1 to TRBJ1-4; the D call in the table, TRBD1, was not verified against the DNA. TRBV21-1 is given as a pseudogene. The material sequenced was peripheral blood. For the CDR3, the DNA is TGTGCCAGCAGCAAGGGACAGGCGAAACGAACTAATGAAAAACTGTTTTTT. Its translation is CASSKGQAKRTNEKLFF.